This T cell receptor beta chain was documented in a study of blood T cell repertoires in COVID-19. Cohorts were assigned according to the clinical history that participants reported. Either two negative PCRs, clearance, or symptom resolution qualified Cohort 3 donors as recovered. The trim removed 4 bases at V and 1 base at J, leaving 5 bases unmatched. CDR1 LGHDT and CDR2 YNNKEL come from the germline V gene (reference sequence). The CDR3 totals 16 residues. Study processing details: Amplification from reference gene primers served as the basis for estimated nucleated cell counts. Only in-frame clones appear in the TCRdb table, and some are missing; sequencing was by immunoSEQ multiplex PCR. V, J and clone size are taken as reported in that table, and D and trimming were inferred from the DNA itself. This sample has roughly 190,000 clones, with 65% to 85% found just once.

The V gene is TRBV3-1 (or the pseudogene TRBV3-2), the J gene TRBJ2-2, with TRBD2 identical over 8 bases. The source material was PBMCs or T cells enriched from blood (not recorded which). The TCR was taken from a woman aged 25-40 years who had recovered from COVID-19. CDR3 amino acids: CASSPELAGNTGELFF. The CDR3 DNA sequence: TGTGCCAGCAGCCCAGAGCTAGCGGGGAACACCGGGGAGCTGTTTTTT.